The 30 T cell receptor beta chains in this list originate from one sample, sequenced in a study of shared clonotypes between healthy human individuals. In the naive CD8 group, cells lacked CD45RO and were positively selected for CCR7, so terminally differentiated effector memory CD45RA+ cells were left out. The repertoire was sequenced with immunoSEQ multiplex PCR; TCRdb's copy has only in-frame clones and lacks some. The profile covers about 1.9 million clones, with 80% to 95% appearing a single time and under 2% taken by the ten largest. What was sequenced was naive CD8+ T cells from PBMCs. These receptors were collected from a man in his late teens or twenties in good health. Some clones in this sample may be carry-over from other donors' samples.

This clone has only a few counts. CDR3 DNA sequence: TGTGCTAGTGGTTTGGCCAGCAATCAGCCCCAGCATTTT. Its protein is CASGLASNQPQHF. The V and J genes are TRBV12-5 and TRBJ1-5; D is undetermined. Germline CDR1 LGHNT, CDR2 FRNRAP. Trimming stripped 1 base from V and 1 base from J, with 2 bases between. The CDR3 runs to 13 residues.

The count of this clone is one. V usage is TRBV5-4 and J usage is TRBJ1-1, with D possibly TRBD1 on 5 matching bases. V lost 3 bases to trimming and J lost 3 bases, with 27 bases between them. Germline V gene sequence: CDR1 SGHNT, CDR2 YYREEE (reference sequence). This CDR3 has 19 residues. This CDR3 is CASSSERGRGPLQDTEAFF. The CDR3 nucleotides read TGTGCCAGCAGCTCGGAGAGGGGACGGGGACCCCTCCAGGACACTGAAGCTTTCTTT.

The chain carries TRBV23-1 and TRBJ2-3; D gene ambiguous. TRBV23-1 belongs to the ORF category, with a function that is uncertain. The CDR3 has 17 residues. Trimming took 0 bases from V and 6 from J, leaving 19 bases between them. CDR3 nucleotide sequence: TGCGCCAGCAGTCAATCGGGTTCGTTGGTCAACCGGGATACGCAGTATTTT. Protein: CASSQSGSLVNRDTQYF.

The chain is built from TRBV7-9 and TRBJ2-1; 7 nucleotides agree with TRBD1. V lost 3 bases, J lost 7 bases, and 6 bases stayed unmatched. CDR1 SEHNR and CDR2 FQNEAQ come from the germline V gene (reference sequence). CDR3 size: 14 residues. The CDR3, as DNA: TGTGCCAGCAGCTTGAGGGGGCTTAATAATGAGCAGTTCTTC. This encodes CASSLRGLNNEQFF.

On this clone itself: This CDR3 is also generated by other DNA sequences in the sample. The CDR3, as DNA: TGTGCCAGCAGTCTTCGGGGGGTAAACTATGGCTACACCTTC. Its translation is CASSLRGVNYGYTF. The chain couples TRBV27 to TRBJ1-2; a weak D match, TRBD1 (5 bases). Trimming removed 5 bases from V and 2 bases from J, with 12 bases in between. Per germline, CDR1 MNHEY and CDR2 SMNVEV (reference sequence). The CDR3 loop spans 14 amino acids.

V gene TRBV7-8 combines with J gene TRBJ2-7; D is unresolved. CDR3 length: 13 amino acids. The V gene's germline CDR1 is SGHVS and CDR2 FQNEAQ. V was trimmed by 9 bases and J by 2 bases, leaving 14 bases between them. This chain's CDR3 is CASRVGNTYEQYF. The CDR3 DNA reads TGTGCCAGTCGGGTGGGCAATACCTACGAGCAGTACTTC. Based on the CDR3 plus reference TRBV7-8 and TRBJ2-7, the full variable domain is GAGVSQSPRYKVAKRGQDVALRCDPISGHVSLFWYQQALGQGPEFLTYFQNEAQLDKSGLPSDRFFAERPEGSVSTLKIQRTQQEDSAVYLCASRVGNTYEQYFGPGTRLTVT.

Of note for this clone: This sample includes further DNA sequences coding for the same CDR3. V usage is TRBV5-4 and J usage is TRBJ2-7; 10 bases fit TRBD2. Germline CDR1 and CDR2: SGHNT and YYREEE (reference sequence). The ends lost 2 bases at V and 0 bases at J; junction bases unmatched: 2. The CDR3 sequence is 15 residues long. In DNA form, the CDR3 reads TGTGCCAGCAGCTTAGGACTAGCGGACTCCTACGAGCAGTACTTC. Translating it yields CASSLGLADSYEQYF.

The chain has TRBV10-3 and TRBJ2-7, with 8 bases matching TRBD2. Germline V gives CDR1 ENHRY, CDR2 SYGVKD. The V and J ends lost 2 bases and 7 bases, in that order; junction bases with no gene match: 13. The CDR3 length is 16 residues. Here the CDR3 DNA reads TGTGCCATCAGTGAGGTTATTGGCAGGGGACTAGGGGAGCAGTACTTC. Translating it yields CAISEVIGRGLGEQYF.

V usage is TRBV9 and J usage is TRBJ2-1; D unclear. V was shortened by 3 bases and J by 10 bases, with 8 bases between the two germline ends. This CDR3 has 11 residues. Per germline, CDR1 SGDLS and CDR2 YYNGEE. CDR3: CASSAATEQFF. CDR3 DNA: TGTGCCAGCAGCGCAGCTACAGAGCAGTTCTTC. Complete variable domain (other parts from reference TRBV9 and TRBJ2-1): DSGVTQTPKHLITATGQRVTLRCSPRSGDLSVYWYQQSLDQGLQFLIQYYNGEERAKGNILERFSAQQFPDLHSELNLSSLELGDSALYFCASSAATEQFFGPGTRLTVL.

CDR3 bases: TGTGCCAGCAGCTTAGCGAGAGGCGGCTCAGATACGCAGTATTTT. Protein: CASSLARGGSDTQYF. The chain links TRBV7-9 to TRBJ2-3; no clear D gene. There are 15 residues in the CDR3. Germline CDR1 is SEHNR and CDR2 is FQNEAQ (reference sequence). V shed 0 bases and J shed 4 bases, with 11 bases lying between them.

The chain uses TRBV15 and TRBJ1-5, with 8 nucleotides matching TRBD1. Germline V lookup: CDR1 LNHNV, CDR2 YYDKDF (reference sequence). The CDR3 loop spans 15 amino acids. With 1 base clipped from V and 3 bases from J, the junction kept 2 bases outside the gene matches. CDR3 sequence reads: CATSRATGDNQPQHF. DNA for the CDR3: TGTGCCACCAGCAGAGCGACAGGGGACAATCAGCCCCAGCATTTT.

The V gene is TRBV30, the J gene TRBJ1-4; D uncertain. This CDR3 is built from 17 residues. The germline CDR1 and CDR2 sequences are GTSNPN and SVGIG (reference sequence). The germline V and J ends were trimmed by 2 bases and 0 bases, with 16 bases remaining between them. Written as DNA, the CDR3 is TGTGCCTGGAGTCGTGCGATTGTTGCCCCAACTAATGAAAAACTGTTTTTT. The encoded protein is CAWSRAIVAPTNEKLFF.

The V and J genes are TRBV7-2 and TRBJ2-7; weak D call: TRBD1 (5 bases). Germline CDR1 SGHTA, CDR2 FQGNSA. The CDR3 sequence is 14 residues long. V was pared by 1 base and J by 3 bases, with 10 bases between. CDR3 nucleotides: TGTGCCAGCAGCTTAGTCAGGGTGGGCTACGAGCAGTACTTC. Protein: CASSLVRVGYEQYF.

This clone was observed a single time. CDR3 protein: CAINQGLDPDTQYF. The CDR3 nucleotides are TGTGCCATCAATCAGGGGCTAGACCCCGATACGCAGTATTTT. This rearrangement joins TRBV10-3 to TRBJ2-3; the D gene is possibly TRBD1 (6 bases). The CDR3 covers 14 residues. Germline V gene lookup returns CDR1 ENHRY and CDR2 SYGVKD. The V end was cut by 7 bases, the J end by 6 bases, with 17 bases between.

The V gene is TRBV5-1, the J gene TRBJ2-1; tentative D call: TRBD1 (6 bases). The V and J ends lost 7 bases and 8 bases respectively, with 22 bases between them. CDR1 and CDR2 (germline): SGHRS, YFSETQ. The CDR3 extends over 15 amino acids. The CDR3 protein is CASRGGRGPGDEQFF. In DNA, the CDR3 is TGCGCCAGCCGAGGAGGCAGGGGACCAGGGGATGAGCAGTTCTTC.

The chain employs TRBV6-5 and TRBJ2-1; D gene uncertain. This CDR3 is 14 amino acids long. Trimming took 6 bases from V and 4 from J, leaving 13 bases between them. Germline V lookup: CDR1 MNHEY, CDR2 SVGAGI. The CDR3 sequence: CASSPLSEYNEQFF. The CDR3 DNA reads as TGTGCCAGCAGCCCCCTCAGTGAATACAATGAGCAGTTCTTC.

A word on this clone: One end of the junction is discordant with germline, which a read error may explain. The same CDR3 is also encoded by other DNA sequences in this sample. The chain has TRBV28 and TRBJ2-7; 7 bases fit TRBD2. The germline CDR1 and CDR2 sequences are MDHEN and SYDVKM. CDR3 length equals 13 residues. The CDR3 region is CASSLGRDYEQYF. CDR3 coding DNA: TGTGCCAGCAGTTTGGGGAGGGACTACGAGCAATACTTC.

This chain links TRBV7-2 with TRBJ2-7; TRBD1 or TRBD2 may be the D gene (7 bases each). V shed 5 bases and J shed 0 bases, with 14 bases lying between them. The CDR3 spans 15 residues. CDR1 is SGHTA, CDR2 FQGNSA, per germline. CDR3 region: CASSPGRDSSYEQYF. The CDR3 DNA reads as TGTGCCAGCAGCCCGGGGAGGGACAGCTCCTACGAGCAGTACTTC.

The rearrangement links TRBV4-3 to TRBJ2-3; unclear D gene. The length of the CDR3 is 13 residues. Germline values: CDR1 LGHNA, CDR2 YSLEER. V gave up 3 bases and J gave up 0 bases, with 4 bases separating them. The CDR3 protein is CASSQISTDTQYF. CDR3 bases: TGCGCCAGCAGCCAGATCAGCACAGATACGCAGTATTTT.

The V call is TRBV10-3, the J call TRBJ1-3, with 7 bases fitting TRBD1. Germline trimming cut 2 bases from V and 4 bases from J; bases unmatched to any gene: 17. Germline V gives CDR1 ENHRY, CDR2 SYGVKD. This CDR3 comprises 19 residues. This CDR3 reads CAISEAGQRTRASGNTIYF. The CDR3 coding sequence is TGTGCCATCAGTGAGGCGGGACAGAGGACCCGTGCGTCGGGAAACACCATATATTTT.

The CDR3 reads CSVDQPGHPNTEAFF. CDR3 nucleotides: TGCAGCGTTGATCAACCGGGACATCCGAACACTGAAGCTTTCTTT. This rearrangement joins TRBV29-1 to TRBJ1-1; D possibly corresponds to TRBD1 (6 bases). The CDR3 is made up of 15 amino acids. With 3 bases removed from V and 1 base from J, the gap between germline ends came to 15 bases. CDR1 is SQVTM and CDR2 is ANQGSEA in the germline V gene.

The chain is built from TRBV27 and TRBJ2-7; no reliable D call. Germline V gene data show CDR1 as MNHEY and CDR2 as SMNVEV (reference sequence). The CDR3 is 14 amino acids. V gave up 4 bases and J gave up 4 bases, with 14 bases separating them. DNA for the CDR3: TGTGCCAGCAGTTCCAACTTCAGACGTTACGAGCAGTACTTC. It codes for CASSSNFRRYEQYF.

The CDR3 nucleotides read TGTGCCAGCAGCCTACTGCCTATTGGGACTAGGAGACAAGAGACCCAGTACTTC. Translation gives CASSLLPIGTRRQETQYF. This rearrangement joins TRBV27 to TRBJ2-5; 8 nucleotides match TRBD2. Per the germline V gene, CDR1 is MNHEY and CDR2 is SMNVEV (reference sequence). CDR3 length: 18 amino acids. The J segment lost 2 bases and the V segment lost 6 bases, leaving 17 bases of the junction unmatched.

The V gene is TRBV6-6, the J gene TRBJ2-3, with TRBD2 as a possible D gene (6 bases). V was shortened by 7 bases and J by 5 bases, with 13 bases between the two germline ends. The CDR3 has 13 amino acids. The germline gives CDR1 MNHNY, CDR2 SVGAGI (reference sequence). CDR3 in amino acids: CASTGWGEDTQYF. CDR3 in DNA: TGTGCCAGCACGGGGTGGGGGGAAGATACGCAGTATTTT.

Note on this clone: The sample has other DNA sequences that encode this CDR3 too. The V call is TRBV14, the J call TRBJ1-5; D remains unclear. Germline V gene data show CDR1 as SGHDN and CDR2 as FVKESK. The V end was cut by 0 bases, the J end by 7 bases, with 4 bases between. This CDR3 comprises 12 residues. The CDR3 sequence is CASSQEGQPQHF. In DNA, the CDR3 is TGTGCCAGCAGCCAAGAGGGCCAGCCCCAGCATTTT. Full variable domain (missing parts from reference TRBV14 and TRBJ1-5): EAGVTQFPSHSVIEKGQTVTLRCDPISGHDNLYWYRRVMGKEIKFLLHFVKESKQDESGMPNNRFLAERTGGTYSTLKVQPAELEDSGVYFCASSQEGQPQHFGDGTRLSIL.

With regard to this clone: This CDR3 is also generated by other DNA sequences in the sample. The CDR3 here is CASSPRGAVYEQYF. The CDR3, as DNA: TGTGCCAGCAGCCCACGGGGGGCGGTCTACGAGCAGTACTTC. The V call is TRBV27, the J call TRBJ2-7, with D possibly being TRBD2 (7 bases). CDR1 and CDR2 (germline): MNHEY, SMNVEV (reference sequence). V lost 6 bases, J lost 3 bases, and 15 bases lay in between. The CDR3 covers 14 residues.

The chain carries TRBV7-6 and TRBJ2-7; 7 bases fit TRBD2. V shed 6 bases and J 1 base; nucleotides not matched to a gene: 6. The CDR3 loop spans 14 amino acids. The germline V gene has CDR1 SGHVS and CDR2 FNYEAQ. The CDR3 region is CASSPSSGSYEQYF. The CDR3 DNA reads TGTGCCAGCAGTCCGTCTAGCGGATCCTACGAGCAGTACTTC.

This clone was found once. The chain employs TRBV28 and TRBJ1-5; 7 positions agree with TRBD1. V gave up 4 bases and J gave up 2 bases; unmatched junction bases: 8. Looked up from germline, CDR1 is MDHEN and CDR2 is SYDVKM. This CDR3 has 16 amino acids. The CDR3 loop reads CASSSPTGTRNQPQHF. The CDR3, as DNA: TGTGCCAGCAGTTCGCCGACAGGGACTCGCAATCAGCCCCAGCATTTT.

For this clone: Other DNA sequences in the same sample also yield this CDR3. The chain uses TRBV4-3 and TRBJ2-1; 8 nucleotides line up with TRBD2. The CDR3 runs 15 residues. V lost 1 base to trimming and J lost 3 bases; unmatched junction nucleotides: 2. CDR1 is LGHNA, CDR2 YSLEER, per germline. The CDR3 coding sequence is TGCGCCAGCAGCCAAGGGACTAGCAGCTACAATGAGCAGTTCTTC. Translating it yields CASSQGTSSYNEQFF.

The CDR3 spells CASRLDSRVPDTQYF. Here the CDR3 DNA reads TGTGCCAGCCGCCTTGACAGCCGGGTCCCAGATACGCAGTATTTT. The chain recombines TRBV27 with TRBJ2-3; a possible D gene is TRBD1 (5 bases). Per the germline V gene, CDR1 is MNHEY and CDR2 is SMNVEV (reference sequence). CDR3 length equals 15 residues. Trimming stripped 8 bases from V and 4 bases from J, with 19 bases between.